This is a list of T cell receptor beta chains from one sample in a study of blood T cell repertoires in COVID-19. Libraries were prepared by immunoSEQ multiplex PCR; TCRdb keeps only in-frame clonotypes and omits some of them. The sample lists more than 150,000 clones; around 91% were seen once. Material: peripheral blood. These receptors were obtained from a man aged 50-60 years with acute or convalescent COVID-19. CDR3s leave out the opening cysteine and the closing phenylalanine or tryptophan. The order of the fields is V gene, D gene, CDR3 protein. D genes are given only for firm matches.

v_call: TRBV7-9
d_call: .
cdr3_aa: ASSPPGWGGGELF

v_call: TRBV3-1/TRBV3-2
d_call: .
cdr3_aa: ASSQDLEAQY

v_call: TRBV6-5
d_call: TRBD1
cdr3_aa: ASSSSGQGSKTQY

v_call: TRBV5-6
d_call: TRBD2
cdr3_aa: ASSPTSARVQF

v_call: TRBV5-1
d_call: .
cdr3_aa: ASSSGSDYGYT

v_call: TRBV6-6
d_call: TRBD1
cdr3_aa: ASYRGRNEQF

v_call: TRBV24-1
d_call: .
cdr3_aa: ATSDGGVYEQF

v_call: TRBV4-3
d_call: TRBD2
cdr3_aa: ASSQLAGVYNEQF

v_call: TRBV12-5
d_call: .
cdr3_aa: ASGLYGSESSGNTIY

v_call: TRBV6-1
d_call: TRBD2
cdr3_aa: ASRKSGVLTEQF

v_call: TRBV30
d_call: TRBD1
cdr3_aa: AWSLTGGIRETQY

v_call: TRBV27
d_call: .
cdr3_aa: ASSSGGVGTQY

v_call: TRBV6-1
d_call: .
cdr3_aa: ASSDPSRKGYNEQF

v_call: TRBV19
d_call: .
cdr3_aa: ASSIAVNQPQH

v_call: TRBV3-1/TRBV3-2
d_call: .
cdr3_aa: ASSQRAPGSPLH

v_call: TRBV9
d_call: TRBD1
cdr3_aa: ASSEGGGLTYEQY